The 4 T cell receptor beta chains listed next were all sequenced from one sample in a study of blood T cell repertoires in COVID-19. Produced via immunoSEQ multiplex PCR; TCRdb's table is partial and in-frame only. The sample has roughly 150,000 clones, about 83% seen once. The sequenced material came from peripheral blood. Every receptor here comes from a man aged 60 to 69 with acute or convalescent COVID-19.

The chain uses TRBV7-6 and TRBJ2-7, with D possibly TRBD1 on 6 matching bases. The CDR3 is made up of 15 amino acids. V shed 1 base and J shed 2 bases, with 12 bases lying between them. Germline loops: CDR1 SGHVS, CDR2 FNYEAQ. The CDR3 sequence is CASSLETGETYEQYF. Here the CDR3 DNA reads TGTGCCAGCAGCTTAGAGACAGGCGAGACCTACGAGCAGTACTTC.

J is TRBJ2-2 and V is TRBV11-1, with D unresolved. Germline CDR1 is SGHAT and CDR2 is FQDESV (reference sequence). V lost 1 base and J 6 bases, leaving 6 bases between the germline ends. The CDR3 covers 13 residues. The CDR3 DNA reads as TGTGCCAGCAGCTTAGGGCAGGCCGGGGAGCTGTTTTTT. It yields the protein CASSLGQAGELFF.

Relative to its sample, this clone is medium-sized. This chain connects TRBV4-3 to TRBJ2-7; a weak D match, TRBD1 (5 bases). The CDR3 covers 15 residues. V dropped 1 base and J dropped 5 bases, with 15 bases sitting between them. CDR1 and CDR2 (germline): LGHNA, YSLEER. The CDR3 is CASSQGWTSGNEQYF. The CDR3 nucleotides read TGCGCCAGCAGCCAAGGCTGGACATCTGGGAACGAGCAGTACTTC.

The chain links TRBV9 to TRBJ2-5; 9 bases line up with TRBD1. Germline V gives CDR1 SGDLS, CDR2 YYNGEE. With V trimmed by 0 bases and J by 3 bases, 3 bases remained unmatched. The CDR3 is made up of 15 amino acids. The chain's CDR3 is CASSVAGTGKETQYF. The CDR3 nucleotides read TGTGCCAGCAGCGTAGCGGGGACAGGGAAAGAGACCCAGTACTTC.